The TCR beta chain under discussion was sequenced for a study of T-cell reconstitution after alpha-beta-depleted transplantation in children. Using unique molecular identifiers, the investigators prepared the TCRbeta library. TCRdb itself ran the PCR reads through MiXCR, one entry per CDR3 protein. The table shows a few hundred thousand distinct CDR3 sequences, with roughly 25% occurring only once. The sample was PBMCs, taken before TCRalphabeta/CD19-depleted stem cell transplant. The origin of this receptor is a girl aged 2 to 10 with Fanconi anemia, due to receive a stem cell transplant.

The DNA of the CDR3 is TGTGCCAGCAGCTCAAATACGGGTTACGAGCAGTTCTTC. Its protein product is CASSSNTGYEQFF. The V call is TRBV4-2, the J call TRBJ2-7; D unclear. The DNA matches TRBJ2-1 better at its end, which makes the J call doubtful. Germline V gene sequence: CDR1 LGHNA, CDR2 YNFKEQ. The CDR3 has 13 residues.